This T cell receptor (beta chain) was found in a study of blood T cell repertoires in COVID-19. Study-level information: The cDNA or gDNA used as material had been derived from T cells, B-cell-depleted T cells, or PBMCs.

V was clipped by 8 bases and J by 4 bases; unmatched bases: 3. Germline CDR1 LNHDA, CDR2 SQIVND (reference sequence). This CDR3 spans 12 amino acids. Assay: immunoSEQ multiplex PCR; the TCRdb copy retains only in-frame clones and omits some. The sample has under 250,000 clones, 80% to 90% seen once. The chain links TRBV19 to TRBJ2-5, with 8 bases that match TRBD2. The receptor's source is an elderly man with acute or convalescent COVID-19. What was sequenced was peripheral blood. The CDR3 bases are TGTGCCAGTTTCGGGGGGGGAGAGACCCAGTACTTC. This sequence encodes CASFGGGETQYF.